Listed below are T cell receptor beta chains from one sample, sequenced in a study of CD8 T cells in Susac syndrome. TCRdb called the immunoSEQ multiplex PCR reads again in MiXCR, with one record for every CDR3 protein. The data hold 330,000 or so distinct CDR3 sequences, with roughly 85% observed a single time. Sequenced material: CD8+ T cells from PBMCs. These receptors all stem from a human donor with multiple sclerosis. CDR3s include the opening cysteine and the closing phenylalanine or tryptophan. Each record gives: V gene, D gene, J gene, clone size, CDR3 protein, CDR3 DNA. A D gene is named only where the DNA matches it firmly. Where a row states a size, it is once, few, many or the class of an expanded clone; other rows omit it.

>TRBV20-1|TRBD2|TRBJ2-1|-
CSARFTGAGLYNEQFF
TGCAGTGCTAGATTTACGGGAGCGGGGCTCTACAATGAGCAGTTCTTC
>TRBV5-6|-|TRBJ2-1|-
CASSPGTASTVEQFF
TGTGCCAGCAGCCCCGGGACCGCCTCAACGGTTGAGCAGTTCTTC
>TRBV19|TRBD2|TRBJ2-3|once
CASSSGLAGRDTQYF
TGTGCCAGTAGTAGCGGACTAGCGGGACGAGATACGCAGTATTTT
>TRBV29-1|-|TRBJ1-1|-
CSVTENTEAFF
TGCAGCGTTACAGAGAACACTGAAGCTTTCTTT
>TRBV19|-|TRBJ2-4|-
CASSMDPAGAKNIQYF
TGTGCCAGTAGTATGGACCCGGCTGGGGCCAAAAACATTCAGTACTTC
>TRBV7-8|TRBD2|TRBJ2-1|-
CASSLSQLAGVEQFF
TGTGCCAGCAGCTTAAGTCAACTAGCGGGAGTTGAGCAGTTCTTC
>TRBV28|-|TRBJ2-4|-
CASRRTADIQYF
TGTGCCAGCAGGCGGACGGCGGACATTCAGTACTTC
>TRBV27|TRBD1|TRBJ2-7|-
CASSLNFLVGGNEQYF
TGTGCCAGCAGTTTAAATTTTTTGGTAGGGGGCAACGAGCAGTACTTC
>TRBV5-6|TRBD2|TRBJ2-7|-
CASSLVVGGLAGGHEQYF
TGTGCCAGCAGCTTGGTAGTAGGCGGACTAGCGGGAGGTCACGAGCAGTACTTC
>TRBV13|TRBD2|TRBJ2-7|-
CASSLGLAGRSPEYF
TGTGCCAGCAGCTTGGGACTAGCGGGACGCTCTCCGGAGTACTTC
>TRBV29-1|-|TRBJ2-7|once
CSVEYYGVDEQYF
TGCAGCGTTGAGTATTACGGGGTTGACGAGCAGTACTTC
>TRBV11-2|-|TRBJ1-1|-
CASRPGGTEAFF
TGTGCCAGCAGGCCGGGGGGCACTGAAGCTTTCTTT
>TRBV6-2/TRBV6-3|TRBD1|TRBJ2-1|few
CASSYGTGLNEQFF
TGTGCCAGCAGTTACGGGACAGGGTTAAATGAGCAGTTCTTC
>TRBV5-5|-|TRBJ2-5|-
CASSAGGGQRETQYF
TGTGCCAGCAGTGCCGGTGGAGGTCAACGGGAGACCCAGTACTTC
>TRBV25-1|-|TRBJ2-7|-
CASSENPRQQYF
TGTGCCAGCAGTGAGAACCCCAGACAACAGTACTTC
>TRBV19|-|TRBJ2-5|-
CASSTDGKETQYF
TGTGCCAGTAGTACTGACGGGAAAGAGACCCAGTACTTC
>TRBV28|-|TRBJ2-2|-
CASSFVRLTGELFF
TGTGCCAGCAGTTTTGTCCGACTCACCGGGGAGCTGTTTTTT
>TRBV29-1|TRBD1|TRBJ1-1|-
CSVERRAGTGHRAFF
TGCAGCGTTGAGAGAAGGGCTGGGACAGGCCATCGAGCTTTCTTT
>TRBV4-3|-|TRBJ2-3|-
CASSQPLGSLDTDTQYF
TGCGCCAGCAGCCAGCCTTTGGGATCCCTCGACACAGATACGCAGTATTTT
>TRBV6-2/TRBV6-3|-|TRBJ2-2|-
CASSIDTGELFF
TGTGCCAGCAGCATTGACACCGGGGAGCTGTTTTTT
>TRBV19|TRBD1|TRBJ2-5|few
CASSHGVQGEETQYF
TGTGCCAGTAGTCACGGCGTTCAGGGGGAAGAGACCCAGTACTTC
>TRBV6-2/TRBV6-3|-|TRBJ2-5|-
CASSLGFQETQYF
TGTGCCAGCAGTTTGGGTTTCCAAGAGACCCAGTACTTC
>TRBV6-2/TRBV6-3|-|TRBJ2-7|-
CASSYSAESSYEQYF
TGTGCCAGCAGTTACTCTGCGGAGAGCTCCTACGAGCAGTACTTC
>TRBV6-2/TRBV6-3|TRBD1|TRBJ2-7|-
CASKAGTGFFGEQYF
TGTGCCAGCAAGGCCGGGACAGGGTTTTTCGGCGAGCAGTACTTC
>TRBV7-9|-|TRBJ1-2|-
CASSKAGRANYGYTF
TGTGCCAGCAGCAAGGCCGGGAGAGCTAACTATGGCTACACCTTC
>TRBV29-1|-|TRBJ2-3|once
CSVCGGIADTQYF
TGCAGCGTTTGCGGCGGTATCGCAGATACGCAGTATTTT
>TRBV12-3/TRBV12-4|TRBD2|TRBJ2-7|-
CASSLVREGRYEQYF
TGTGCCAGCAGTTTGGTACGGGAGGGCCGATACGAGCAGTACTTC
>TRBV5-8|-|TRBJ1-4|-
CASSYWTATNEKLFF
TGTGCCAGCAGCTACTGGACGGCAACTAATGAAAAACTGTTTTTT
>TRBV28|TRBD2|TRBJ2-1|-
CASSSLAGGLNEQFF
TGTGCCAGCAGTTCCCTAGCGGGAGGGCTCAATGAGCAGTTCTTC
>TRBV28|TRBD2|TRBJ2-3|-
CASTLLASGRPHGTDTQYF
TGTGCCAGCACTTTACTTGCTAGCGGGAGGCCACACGGCACAGATACGCAGTATTTT
>TRBV30|TRBD2|TRBJ2-7|-
CAWRLAGGYEQYF
TGTGCCTGGAGACTAGCGGGAGGCTACGAGCAGTACTTC
>TRBV15|-|TRBJ1-1|-
CATSRSTVNTEAFF
TGTGCCACCAGCAGATCCACAGTGAACACTGAAGCTTTCTTT
>TRBV7-6|-|TRBJ1-2|-
CASSLMGLYGYTF
TGTGCCAGCAGCTTGATGGGGCTCTATGGCTACACCTTC
>TRBV13|-|TRBJ2-5|few
CASSLGRGAELYF
TGTGCCAGCAGCTTAGGCCGGGGGGCAGAGTTGTACTTC
>TRBV9|-|TRBJ2-7|once
CASSVTPGISYEQYF
TGTGCCAGCAGCGTAACCCCCGGGATCTCCTACGAGCAGTACTTC
>TRBV28|-|TRBJ2-5|-
CASSLQGETQYF
TGTGCCAGCAGTTTACAGGGCGAGACCCAGTACTTC
>TRBV27|-|TRBJ2-1|-
CASSEDYSYNEQFF
TGTGCCAGCAGTGAGGACTACTCCTACAATGAGCAGTTCTTC
>TRBV2|-|TRBJ1-4|-
CASRNRGRDEKLFF
TGTGCCAGCAGAAACAGAGGGAGAGATGAAAAACTGTTTTTT
>TRBV5-6|-|TRBJ1-2|-
CASSLEVGEGGYTF
TGTGCCAGCAGCTTGGAAGTAGGGGAGGGTGGCTACACCTTC
>TRBV30|-|TRBJ1-1|-
CAWAFTEAFF
TGTGCCTGGGCCTTTACTGAAGCTTTCTTT
>TRBV6-2/TRBV6-3|-|TRBJ1-5|-
CASSLQGSRPQHF
TGTGCCAGCAGTTTACAGGGTAGTCGGCCCCAGCATTTT
>TRBV29-1|-|TRBJ1-2|-
CSVADRGYTF
TGCAGCGTAGCCGACAGGGGCTACACCTTC
>TRBV29-1|-|TRBJ1-3|-
CSVESSGNTIYF
TGCAGCGTTGAGAGTTCTGGAAACACCATATATTTT
>TRBV6-5|-|TRBJ1-1|-
CASSKGDFEAFF
TGTGCCAGCAGTAAAGGCGACTTTGAAGCTTTCTTT
>TRBV28|TRBD2|TRBJ2-7|-
CASGHSGRVYEQYF
TGTGCCAGCGGCCATAGCGGGAGGGTCTACGAGCAGTACTTC
>TRBV28|-|TRBJ2-5|-
CASSSWIIQETQYF
TGTGCCAGCAGTTCCTGGATAATACAAGAGACCCAGTACTTC
>TRBV19|-|TRBJ2-7|few
CASSAVSSYEQYF
TGTGCCAGTAGCGCGGTGAGCTCCTACGAGCAGTACTTC
>TRBV27|-|TRBJ2-1|once
CASSFQTVHEQFF
TGTGCCAGCAGTTTCCAGACCGTGCATGAGCAGTTCTTC
>TRBV6-5|TRBD1|TRBJ1-5|-
CASSSRTGGNQPQHF
TGTGCCAGCAGCTCTCGGACAGGAGGTAATCAGCCCCAGCATTTT
>TRBV6-5|-|TRBJ2-1|-
CASSYRPSGRINNEQFF
TGTGCCAGCAGTTACAGGCCCAGCGGAAGAATAAACAATGAGCAGTTCTTC
>TRBV19|TRBD2|TRBJ2-7|-
CASSIFASGGLYEQYF
TGTGCCAGTAGTATTTTCGCTAGCGGGGGCCTCTACGAGCAGTACTTC
>TRBV5-6|-|TRBJ2-2|-
CASSFQPSTTGELFF
TGTGCCAGCAGCTTCCAACCAAGTACCACCGGGGAGCTGTTTTTT
>TRBV2|-|TRBJ1-5|once
CASSERSTDFTHSNQPQHF
TGTGCCAGCAGTGAAAGATCGACAGACTTCACCCATAGCAATCAGCCCCAGCATTTT
>TRBV27|-|TRBJ2-2|-
CASSLGANTGELFF
TGTGCCAGCAGTTTAGGGGCGAACACCGGGGAGCTGTTTTTT
>TRBV11-2|TRBD2|TRBJ2-1|once
CASSPEGLGNEQFF
TGTGCCAGCAGCCCAGAGGGACTAGGGAATGAGCAGTTCTTC
>TRBV27|TRBD1|TRBJ1-5|-
CASSIGQGVRQPQHF
TGTGCCAGCAGTATCGGACAGGGGGTCCGTCAGCCCCAGCATTTT
>TRBV20-1|-|TRBJ2-6|once
CSATREGSGSSGANVLTF
TGCAGTGCTACCCGTGAGGGGTCCGGTAGCTCTGGGGCCAACGTCCTGACTTTC
>TRBV14|-|TRBJ2-7|once
CASSQGRREGIYEQYF
TGTGCCAGCAGCCAAGGGCGGCGCGAGGGTATCTACGAGCAGTACTTC
>TRBV27|TRBD2|TRBJ2-1|-
CASSHGTSGNNEQFF
TGTGCCAGCAGTCACGGGACTAGCGGGAACAATGAGCAGTTCTTC
>TRBV20-1|-|TRBJ2-1|-
CRRGVTNNEQFF
TGCAGACGAGGCGTTACCAACAATGAGCAGTTCTTC